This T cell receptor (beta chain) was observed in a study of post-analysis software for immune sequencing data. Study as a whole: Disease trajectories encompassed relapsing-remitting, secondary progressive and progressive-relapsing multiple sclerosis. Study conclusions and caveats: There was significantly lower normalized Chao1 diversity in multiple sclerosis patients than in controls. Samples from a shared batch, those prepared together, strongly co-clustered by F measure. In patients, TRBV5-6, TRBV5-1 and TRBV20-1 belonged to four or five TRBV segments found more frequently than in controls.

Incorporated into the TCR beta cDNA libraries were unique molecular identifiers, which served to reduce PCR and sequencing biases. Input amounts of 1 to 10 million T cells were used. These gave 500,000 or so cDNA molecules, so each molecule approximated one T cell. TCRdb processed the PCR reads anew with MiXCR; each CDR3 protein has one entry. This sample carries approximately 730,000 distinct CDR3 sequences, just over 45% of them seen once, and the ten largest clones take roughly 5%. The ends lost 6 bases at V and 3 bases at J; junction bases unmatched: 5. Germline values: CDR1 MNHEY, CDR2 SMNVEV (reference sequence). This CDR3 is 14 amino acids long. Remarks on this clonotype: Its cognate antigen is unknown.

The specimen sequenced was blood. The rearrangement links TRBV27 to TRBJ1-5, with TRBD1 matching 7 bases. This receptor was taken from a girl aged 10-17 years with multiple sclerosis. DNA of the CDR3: TGTGCCAGCAGGGACAGGAGATACAATCAGCCCCAGCATTTT. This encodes CASRDRRYNQPQHF.